This T cell receptor beta chain was recovered during a study of blood T cell repertoires in COVID-19. The wider study: Nucleic acid was either cDNA or gDNA, and it came from T cells, B-cell-depleted T cells, or PBMCs.

Germline CDR1 and CDR2: LGHDT and YNNKEL (reference sequence). J was trimmed by 0 bases and V by 2 bases; bases with no gene match: 4. This CDR3 spans 16 amino acids. This clone was detected only a few times. Under the authors' procedure: Amplification from reference gene primers served as the basis for estimated nucleated cell counts. The table came from immunoSEQ multiplex PCR; TCRdb's copy has only in-frame clones and leaves some out. D and trimming were read from the DNA, whereas the V and J calls and clone size are those reported in that table. The data hold about 200,000 clones, with approximately 84% observed a single time.

V is TRBV3-1 (or the pseudogene TRBV3-2) and J is TRBJ2-4; 7 nucleotides align to TRBD2. Sequencing used peripheral blood. This sequence was found in a human donor with acute or convalescent COVID-19. The donor label of this sample is uncertain. CDR3 in amino acids: CASSQMGGVAKNIQYF. Here the CDR3 DNA reads TGTGCCAGCAGCCAAATGGGAGGGGTAGCCAAAAACATTCAGTACTTC.